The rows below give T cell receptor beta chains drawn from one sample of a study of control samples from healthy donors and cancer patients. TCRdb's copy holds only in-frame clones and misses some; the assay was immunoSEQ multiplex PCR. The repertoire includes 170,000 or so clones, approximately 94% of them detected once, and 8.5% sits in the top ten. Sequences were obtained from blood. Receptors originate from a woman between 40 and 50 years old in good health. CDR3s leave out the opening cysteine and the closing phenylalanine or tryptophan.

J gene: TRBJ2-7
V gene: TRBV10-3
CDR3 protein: AISVDRVYEQY

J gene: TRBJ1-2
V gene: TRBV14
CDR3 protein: ASSQDTVNYGYT

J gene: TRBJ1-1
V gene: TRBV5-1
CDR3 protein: ASSLARQNTEAF

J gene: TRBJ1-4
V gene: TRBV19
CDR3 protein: ASKAGGNEKLF

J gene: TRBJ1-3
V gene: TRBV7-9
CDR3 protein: ASSFDGNTIY

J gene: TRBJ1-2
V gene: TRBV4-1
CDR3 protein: ASSHPSRGRGFGYT

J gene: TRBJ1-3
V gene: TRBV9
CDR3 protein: ASTGTSSGNTIY

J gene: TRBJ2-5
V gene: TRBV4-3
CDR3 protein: ASSQGSGGDTTQY

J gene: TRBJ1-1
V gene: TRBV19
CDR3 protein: ASSISGEAF

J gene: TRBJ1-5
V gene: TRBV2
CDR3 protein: ASGRGQGHNQPQH

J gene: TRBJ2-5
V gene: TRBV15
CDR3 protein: ATSRAPGLAGGETQY

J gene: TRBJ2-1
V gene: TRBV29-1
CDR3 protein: SVRLGQGAHNEQF

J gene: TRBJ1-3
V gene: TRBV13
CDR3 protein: ASTRARV

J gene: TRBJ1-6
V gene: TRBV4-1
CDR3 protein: ASSHGDNSYNSPLH

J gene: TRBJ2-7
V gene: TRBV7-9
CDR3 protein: ASTPDRSYEQY

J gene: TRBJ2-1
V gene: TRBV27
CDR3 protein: ASSRGQGMSYNEQF

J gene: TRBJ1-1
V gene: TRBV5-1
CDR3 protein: ASSIGQGRARTEAF

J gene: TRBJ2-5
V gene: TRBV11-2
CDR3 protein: ASSSGPRGETQY

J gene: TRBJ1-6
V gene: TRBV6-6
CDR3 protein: ASSYILSPLH

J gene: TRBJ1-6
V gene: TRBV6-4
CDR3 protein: ASSMTGIEDSPLH

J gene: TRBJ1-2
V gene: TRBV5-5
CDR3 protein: ASSLDPGVGYT

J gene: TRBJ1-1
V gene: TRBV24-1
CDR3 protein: ATSDFGQQLRGAF

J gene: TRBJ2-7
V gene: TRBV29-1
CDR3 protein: SVGPRQGTYEQY

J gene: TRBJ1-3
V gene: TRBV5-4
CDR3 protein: ASSLAGPTSGNTIY

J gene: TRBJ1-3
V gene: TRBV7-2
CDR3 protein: ASSPTVASGNTIY

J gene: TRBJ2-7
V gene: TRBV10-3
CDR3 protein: AISGDSYEQY

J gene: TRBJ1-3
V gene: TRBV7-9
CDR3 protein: ASTGGRDTIY

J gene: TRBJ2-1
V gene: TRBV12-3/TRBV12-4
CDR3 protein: ASSLSSGRFQF

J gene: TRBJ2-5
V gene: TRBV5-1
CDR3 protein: ASSWTPGGEETQY

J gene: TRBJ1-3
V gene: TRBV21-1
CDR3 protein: ASSKALGQGSSGNTIY

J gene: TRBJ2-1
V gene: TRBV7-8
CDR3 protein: ASSGSKHSYNEQF

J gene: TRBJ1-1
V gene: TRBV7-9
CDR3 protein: ASSLGRTQGHMNTEAF

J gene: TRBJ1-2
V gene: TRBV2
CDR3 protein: ASSAEGGGRGYGYT

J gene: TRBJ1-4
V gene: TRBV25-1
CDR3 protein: ASSGYGSNEKLF

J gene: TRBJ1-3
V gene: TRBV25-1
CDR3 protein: ASGYYSGNTIY

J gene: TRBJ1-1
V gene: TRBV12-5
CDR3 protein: ASGRIGAEAF

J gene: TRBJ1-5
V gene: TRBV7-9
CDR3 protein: ASSRVGGHQPQH

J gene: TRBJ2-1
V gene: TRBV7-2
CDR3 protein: ASSFISGHEQF

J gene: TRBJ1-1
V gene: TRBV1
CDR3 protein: TSSRGWQENTEAF

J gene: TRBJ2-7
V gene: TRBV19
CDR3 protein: ASSTVRESYEQY

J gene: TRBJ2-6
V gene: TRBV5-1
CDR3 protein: ASARDSGANVLT

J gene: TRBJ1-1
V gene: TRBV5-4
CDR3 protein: ASSLGDRRTEAF

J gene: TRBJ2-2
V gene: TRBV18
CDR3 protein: ASSPQIHSGDTGELF

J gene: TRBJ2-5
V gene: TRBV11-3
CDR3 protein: ASSPGLAGGPETQY

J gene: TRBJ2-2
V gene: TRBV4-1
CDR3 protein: ASSQTGGRTGELF

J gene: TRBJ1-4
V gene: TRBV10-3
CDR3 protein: AISEGRTEEKLF

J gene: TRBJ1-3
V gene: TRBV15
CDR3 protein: ATSRQGLSSGNTIY

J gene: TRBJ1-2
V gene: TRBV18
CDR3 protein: ASSPEFGNADHLLYGYT